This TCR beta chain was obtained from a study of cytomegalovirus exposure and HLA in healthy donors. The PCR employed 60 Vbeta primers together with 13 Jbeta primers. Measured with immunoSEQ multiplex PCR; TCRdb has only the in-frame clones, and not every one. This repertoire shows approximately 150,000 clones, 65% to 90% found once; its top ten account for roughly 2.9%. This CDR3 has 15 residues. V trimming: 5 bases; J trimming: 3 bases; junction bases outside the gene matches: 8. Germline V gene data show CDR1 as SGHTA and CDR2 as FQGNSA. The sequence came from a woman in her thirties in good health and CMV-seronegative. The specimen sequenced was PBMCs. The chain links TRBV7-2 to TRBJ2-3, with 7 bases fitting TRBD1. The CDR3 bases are TGTGCCAGCAGCCCAGCGACAGGGTCGACAGATACGCAGTATTTT. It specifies CASSPATGSTDTQYF.